The 32 T cell receptor beta chains below all came from one sample that was sequenced in a study of T cell responses to AZD1222 COVID-19 vaccine. The repertoire was sequenced with immunoSEQ multiplex PCR; TCRdb's copy has only in-frame clones and lacks some. This sample has tens of thousands of clones, with roughly 87% found just once. This specimen consisted of peripheral blood, obtained on day 0 of AZD1222 vaccination. These TCRs come from an adult in good health.

This chain uses TRBV11-3 with TRBJ2-7; TRBD1 matches 7 bases. Trimming removed 3 bases from V and 1 base from J; junction bases left unmatched: 3. CDR1 is SGHNT, CDR2 YENEEA, per germline. The CDR3 has 14 amino acids. In DNA, the CDR3 is TGTGCCAGCAGCTTGGGCAGGGGGTCCTACGAGCAGTACTTC. This codes for CASSLGRGSYEQYF.

The gene calls are TRBV24-1 and TRBJ1-1, with 10 bases that match TRBD1. The CDR3 spans 16 residues. Trimming took 4 bases from V and 3 from J; bases not matched to a gene: 7. CDR1 and CDR2 (germline): KGHDR, SFDVKD. The CDR3 loop reads CATSDLDRGTHTEAFF. For the CDR3, the DNA is TGTGCCACCAGTGACCTGGACAGGGGGACACACACTGAAGCTTTCTTT.

This clone was seen a handful of times. V usage is TRBV10-2 and J usage is TRBJ2-1, with no clear D. V was trimmed by 2 bases and J by 0 bases, leaving 2 bases between them. Looked up from germline, CDR1 is WSHSY and CDR2 is SAAADI. The CDR3 length is 13 residues. DNA of the CDR3: TGCGCCAGCAGTGAGCACTCCTACAATGAGCAGTTCTTC. This encodes CASSEHSYNEQFF.

The table lists this clone with a count of one. The genes are TRBV4-1 and TRBJ2-7; 10 positions match TRBD2. Germline V gives CDR1 MGHRA, CDR2 YSYEKL. With V trimmed by 3 bases and J by 3 bases, 8 bases remained unmatched. This CDR3 comprises 16 residues. CDR3 DNA: TGCGCCAGCAGCCAGGCCGGACTAGCGGTAATCTACGAGCAGTACTTC. As protein: CASSQAGLAVIYEQYF.

The V gene is TRBV27, the J gene TRBJ2-1, with 15 bases that match TRBD2. Losses at the gene ends were 5 bases for V and 9 bases for J; bases not matched to a gene: 8. Per germline, CDR1 MNHEY and CDR2 SMNVEV (reference sequence). The CDR3 sequence is 16 residues long. CDR3 bases: TGTGCCAGCAGTCAAACGGGACTAGCGGGGGGTAGTGAGCAGTTCTTC. It codes for CASSQTGLAGGSEQFF.

The chain employs TRBV7-2 and TRBJ1-2; D gene uncertain. The V and J ends lost 2 bases and 0 bases respectively, with 4 bases between them. Germline V CDR1 and CDR2: SGHTA, FQGNSA. CDR3 length: 13 residues. CDR3 residues: CASSLFTNYGYTF. The CDR3, as DNA: TGTGCCAGCAGCTTATTTACTAACTATGGCTACACCTTC.

This rearrangement joins TRBV7-8 to TRBJ1-4; D remains unclear. The germline gives CDR1 SGHVS, CDR2 FQNEAQ. This CDR3 is 17 amino acids long. The V and J ends lost 5 bases and 0 bases respectively, with 16 bases between them. The CDR3 bases are TGTGCCAGCAGCCCGCTAATCAAGGGTTCAACTAATGAAAAACTGTTTTTT. Amino acid sequence: CASSPLIKGSTNEKLFF.

The rearrangement joins TRBV7-2 to TRBJ1-6, with 12 bases identical to TRBD1. Germline loops: CDR1 SGHTA, CDR2 FQGNSA. The length of the CDR3 is 15 residues. The V gene end was trimmed by 4 bases and the J gene end by 10 bases; junction bases not matched to a gene: 5. The CDR3 sequence is CASSSGTGGRSPLHF. The CDR3 DNA reads as TGTGCCAGCAGCTCCGGGACAGGGGGCCGATCACCCCTCCACTTT.

The chain is built from TRBV20-1 and TRBJ1-5, with no clear D. Germline values: CDR1 DFQATT, CDR2 SNEGSKA (reference sequence). V lost 3 bases, J lost 4 bases, and 13 bases lay in between. This CDR3 is 14 amino acids long. The CDR3 here is CSASRRVENQPQHF. Written as DNA, the CDR3 is TGCAGTGCTAGTAGGCGGGTGGAAAATCAGCCCCAGCATTTT.

The count of this clone is one. The chain is built from TRBV4-3 and TRBJ1-3; D possibly corresponds to TRBD1 (6 bases). The CDR3 spans 18 residues. From germline, CDR1 is LGHNA and CDR2 YSLEER. Between the trimmed V and J ends, which lost 2 bases and 0 bases, there was a span of 17 bases. CDR3 amino acids: CASSQRYGGGGSGNTIYF. CDR3 bases: TGCGCCAGCAGCCAACGGTATGGGGGAGGGGGCTCTGGAAACACCATATATTTT.

V usage is TRBV4-1 and J usage is TRBJ2-1, with D maybe TRBD2 (7 bases). This CDR3 contains 17 residues. The germline V and J ends were trimmed by 2 bases and 12 bases, with 26 bases remaining between them. Germline V CDR1 and CDR2: MGHRA, YSYEKL. CDR3 in DNA: TGCGCCAGCAGCCAAACCCCGACTAGCCTAGGGGGGTTGGGGCAGTTCTTC. Protein sequence: CASSQTPTSLGGLGQFF.

CDR3 nucleotide sequence: TGCGCCAGCAGCATGATGGAGGGAGATACGCAGTATTTT. This sequence encodes CASSMMEGDTQYF. V and J are TRBV5-1 and TRBJ2-3; tentatively, D is TRBD2 (6 bases). V was clipped by 4 bases and J by 5 bases, with 11 bases between them. The CDR3 covers 13 residues. Germline V gene data show CDR1 as SGHRS and CDR2 as YFSETQ.

This chain uses TRBV2 with TRBJ2-7; D possibly corresponds to TRBD1 (6 bases). The V and J ends lost 7 bases and 4 bases respectively, with 11 bases between them. CDR1 is SNHLY, CDR2 FYNNEI, per germline. This CDR3 is 12 amino acids long. The CDR3 here is CASNQGTYEQYF. The CDR3 DNA reads TGTGCCAGCAACCAGGGGACGTACGAGCAGTACTTC.

The chain has TRBV12-5 and TRBJ1-5; D remains unclear. This CDR3 is 15 amino acids long. V lost 3 bases to trimming and J lost 1 base, with 10 bases between them. CDR1 is LGHNT and CDR2 is FRNRAP in the germline V gene. Written as DNA, the CDR3 is TGTGCTAGTGGTTTTTCGGTACTAAGCAATCAGCCCCAGCATTTT. This translates into CASGFSVLSNQPQHF.

This chain joins TRBV10-3 and TRBJ1-1; 7 nucleotides line up with TRBD1. Germline CDR1 is ENHRY and CDR2 is SYGVKD. The CDR3 extends over 15 amino acids. V shed 6 bases and J 11 bases; nucleotides not matched to a gene: 18. The CDR3 sequence is CAIRDYRGRDVGAFF. The CDR3 DNA reads as TGTGCCATCAGGGACTACAGGGGCCGGGATGTTGGTGCTTTCTTT.

This clone was recorded once. The CDR3 protein is CSVVPGRGLSYNEQFF. Written as DNA, the CDR3 is TGCAGCGTTGTTCCAGGTAGGGGCCTCTCCTACAATGAGCAGTTCTTC. The chain recombines TRBV29-1 with TRBJ2-1, with D tentatively TRBD1 (5 bases). Trimming stripped 4 bases from V and 0 bases from J, with 16 bases between. CDR3 length: 16 residues. CDR1 SQVTM and CDR2 ANQGSEA come from the germline V gene.

The rearrangement uses TRBV4-1 and TRBJ2-3, with 8 bases fitting TRBD2. Per the germline V gene, CDR1 is MGHRA and CDR2 is YSYEKL. The V segment lost 5 bases and the J segment 0 bases; nucleotides outside the gene matches: 1. The CDR3 has 14 residues. CDR3 protein: CASSERGSTDTQYF. CDR3 DNA sequence: TGCGCCAGCAGCGAGCGGGGGAGCACAGATACGCAGTATTTT.

The rearrangement joins TRBV7-2 to TRBJ1-5, with D possibly being TRBD1 (5 bases). V lost 5 bases and J 5 bases, leaving 16 bases between the germline ends. The CDR3 spans 15 residues. CDR1 is SGHTA and CDR2 is FQGNSA in the germline V gene. CDR3 nucleotide sequence: TGTGCCAGCAGCCCCTGGTTGGGAGGGGATCAGCCCCAGCATTTT. Protein: CASSPWLGGDQPQHF.

The rearrangement joins TRBV28 to TRBJ2-7, with 8 bases matching TRBD1. CDR1 is MDHEN and CDR2 is SYDVKM in the germline V gene. V shed 5 bases, J shed 3 bases, and the junction held 9 bases outside the gene matches. This CDR3 is 15 amino acids long. The CDR3 coding sequence is TGTGCCAGCAGTCTAACCGGGACAGGCGTCTACGAGCAGTACTTC. Translated, it gives CASSLTGTGVYEQYF.

The chain joins TRBV11-2 to TRBJ2-3; tentative D call: TRBD2 (6 bases). V lost 4 bases and J 7 bases, leaving 21 bases between the germline ends. Germline lookup yields CDR1 SGHAT and CDR2 FQNNGV. The CDR3 runs 16 residues. The CDR3 DNA is TGTGCCAGCAGCTGGCTGTTTCGGGAGACACCGCATACGCAGTATTTT. It translates to CASSWLFRETPHTQYF.

This CDR3 reads CASSRARLETQYF. CDR3 coding DNA: TGTGCCAGCAGTCGCGCCCGTCTGGAGACCCAGTACTTC. The chain joins TRBV2 to TRBJ2-5; D not resolved. Germline assignment: CDR1 SNHLY and CDR2 FYNNEI. The CDR3 is 13 residues long. Trimming removed 5 bases at V and 5 bases at J, with 12 bases between.

J is TRBJ1-6 and V is TRBV4-3; 12 bases fit TRBD1. The CDR3 spans 15 residues. CDR1 and CDR2 from the germline V gene are LGHNA and YSLEER. The V segment lost 4 bases and the J segment 8 bases; nucleotides outside the gene matches: 3. The CDR3, as DNA: TGCGCCAGCAGCCCGGGACAGGGGGCTGATTCACCCCTCCACTTT. Translated, it gives CASSPGQGADSPLHF.

The chain has TRBV19 and TRBJ2-7; 7 bases are shared with TRBD1. The V gene's germline CDR1 is LNHDA and CDR2 SQIVND (reference sequence). CDR3 length: 16 amino acids. V lost 3 bases, J lost 3 bases, and 11 bases stayed unmatched. CDR3 coding DNA: TGTGCCAGTAGTATTTCCGGGACACAGGGGTTCTACGAGCAGTACTTC. As protein: CASSISGTQGFYEQYF. Together with reference TRBV19 and TRBJ2-7, the CDR3 gives the full variable domain: DGGITQSPKYLFRKEGQNVTLSCEQNLNHDAMYWYRQDPGQGLRLIYYSQIVNDFQKGDIAEGYSVSREKKESFPLTVTSAQKNPTAFYLCASSISGTQGFYEQYFGPGTRLTVT.

This rearrangement joins TRBV5-1 to TRBJ1-2; no clear D. Trimming shortened V by 0 bases and J by 6 bases, and 12 bases separated the two germline ends. CDR1 SGHRS and CDR2 YFSETQ come from the germline V gene. This CDR3 has 14 residues. This CDR3 reads CASSLAGPSDGYTF. The CDR3 nucleotides read TGCGCCAGCAGCTTGGCCGGCCCTTCTGATGGCTACACCTTC. The whole variable domain, filled in from reference TRBV5-1 and TRBJ1-2, reads KAGVTQTPRYLIKTRGQQVTLSCSPISGHRSVSWYQQTPGQGLQFLFEYFSETQRNKGNFPGRFSGRQFSNSRSEMNVSTLELGDSALYLCASSLAGPSDGYTFGSGTRLTVV.

The V and J genes are TRBV5-6 and TRBJ1-5, with a possible D match to TRBD1 (6 bases). The V gene lost 0 bases and the J gene lost 6 bases, with 13 bases spanning the gap. The germline CDR1 and CDR2 sequences are SGHDT and YYEEEE. This CDR3 contains 15 residues. This chain's CDR3 is CASSLDGRGPQPQHF. CDR3 DNA sequence: TGTGCCAGCAGCTTGGATGGCCGGGGGCCTCAGCCCCAGCATTTT.

This chain joins TRBV9 and TRBJ2-3; D not resolved. The CDR3 length is 14 residues. Per the germline V gene, CDR1 is SGDLS and CDR2 is YYNGEE. The V end was cut by 0 bases, the J end by 0 bases, with 5 bases between. For the CDR3, the DNA is TGTGCCAGCAGCGTAGTGGCTAGCACAGATACGCAGTATTTT. It yields the protein CASSVVASTDTQYF.

The chain is built from TRBV29-1 and TRBJ1-4; tentative D call: TRBD1 (5 bases). The germline V and J ends were trimmed by 4 bases and 2 bases, with 8 bases remaining between them. This CDR3 is 13 amino acids long. The germline V gene has CDR1 SQVTM and CDR2 ANQGSEA. CDR3 amino acids: CSVGEGTNEKLFF. CDR3 nucleotides: TGCAGCGTTGGAGAGGGGACTAATGAAAAACTGTTTTTT.

The genes are TRBV7-2 and TRBJ1-6; D is possibly TRBD1 (6 bases). The CDR3 runs to 16 residues. V was shortened by 1 base and J by 8 bases, with 15 bases between the two germline ends. The germline CDR1 and CDR2 sequences are SGHTA and FQGNSA. CDR3 loop: CASSLEEGDGHSPLHF. The CDR3 DNA sequence: TGTGCCAGCAGCTTAGAAGAGGGGGACGGTCATTCACCCCTCCACTTT.

This sequence joins TRBV27 and TRBJ1-5; 9 bases match TRBD1. The V segment lost 5 bases and the J segment 4 bases; nucleotides outside the gene matches: 9. CDR1 MNHEY and CDR2 SMNVEV come from the germline V gene (reference sequence). The CDR3 is 16 residues long. DNA of the CDR3: TGTGCCAGCAGTGGGGAGCCGGGACAGGGTAATCAGCCCCAGCATTTT. Encoded protein: CASSGEPGQGNQPQHF.

The rearrangement joins TRBV5-6 to TRBJ1-2; D is perhaps TRBD1 (5 bases). Trimming took off 0 bases at V and 8 bases at J, with 14 bases between the two ends. This CDR3 spans 14 amino acids. Germline values: CDR1 SGHDT, CDR2 YYEEEE. The CDR3 DNA is TGTGCCAGCAGCTTGGCGGGACCGATGGGGGGCTACACCTTC. Residues: CASSLAGPMGGYTF.

This chain connects TRBV11-2 to TRBJ2-1, with TRBD2 matching 9 bases. V dropped 2 bases and J dropped 4; count of bases not matched to a gene: 6. In germline, CDR1 is SGHAT, CDR2 FQNNGV. The CDR3 is 16 residues long. CDR3 amino acids: CASSLLSSGAYNEQFF. CDR3 nucleotide sequence: TGTGCCAGCAGCTTACTCTCTAGCGGGGCATACAATGAGCAGTTCTTC. The whole variable domain, remainder taken from reference TRBV11-2 and TRBJ2-1, is EAGVAQSPRYKIIEKRQSVAFWCNPISGHATLYWYQQILGQGPKLLIQFQNNGVVDDSQLPKDRFSAERLKGVDSTLKIQPAKLEDSAVYLCASSLLSSGAYNEQFFGPGTRLTVL.

The chain combines TRBV2 with TRBJ1-2, with no clear D. Germline CDR1 and CDR2: SNHLY and FYNNEI. V lost 8 bases and J lost 0, with 7 bases in between. The CDR3 runs to 12 residues. Here the CDR3 reads CASGSTNYGYTF. The CDR3, as DNA: TGTGCCAGCGGTTCGACTAACTATGGCTACACCTTC.